The 20 T cell receptor beta chains presented below share a single source sample, sequenced in a study of T cells in Graves' hyperthyroidism and ophthalmopathy. Amplified regions were TCR beta CDR3 sequences from RNA transcripts. The TCR CDR3 first-round RT-PCR relied on the HTBI primer set. TCRdb independently ran MiXCR on the multiplex PCR reads; one entry per CDR3 protein. The sample holds roughly 400,000 distinct CDR3 sequences, 15% to 18% seen once. Sequencing used blood. The receptors come from a woman between 18 and 29 years old with Graves' hyperthyroidism that later progressed to Graves' ophthalmopathy.

This chain connects TRBV3-1 to TRBJ1-6; possibly TRBD1 for D (5 bases). The V gene's germline CDR1 is LGHDT and CDR2 YNNKEL (reference sequence). The CDR3 is 15 amino acids. Between the trimmed V and J ends, which lost 1 base and 6 bases, there was a span of 10 bases. The CDR3 DNA is TGTGCCAGCAGCCAAGGGGGGGGACGTAATTCACCCCTCCACTTT. Protein: CASSQGGGRNSPLHF.

This clonotype was seen many times. This chain uses TRBV29-1 with TRBJ2-3, with D unclear. Germline loops: CDR1 SQVTM, CDR2 ANQGSEA. There are 13 residues in the CDR3. V gave up 6 bases and J gave up 3 bases, with 13 bases separating them. CDR3 sequence: CSVDPLGTDTQYF. The CDR3 DNA reads TGCAGCGTCGACCCACTGGGAACAGATACGCAGTATTTT.

This clonotype has a count of ten or more. The chain uses TRBV12-3 or TRBV12-4 and TRBJ2-7; TRBD1 might be the D (6 bases). The CDR3 extends over 14 amino acids. Trimming removed 2 bases at V and 5 bases at J, with 13 bases between. The CDR3 nucleotides read TGTGCCAGCAGTTTACCTTCCCACAGGGACGAGCAGTACTTC. Translated, it gives CASSLPSHRDEQYF.

This clonotype was counted at least ten times. V is TRBV2 and J is TRBJ1-2; D is possibly TRBD1 (5 bases). CDR1 is SNHLY and CDR2 is FYNNEI in the germline V gene. V was cut by 6 bases and J by 5 bases, with 13 bases left in between. The CDR3 has 13 residues. CDR3 protein: CASRGVTGYGYTF. The CDR3 DNA is TGTGCCAGCAGAGGGGTCACGGGGTATGGCTACACCTTC.

This clonotype was detected many times. The junction differs from germline at one of its ends, possibly a read error. This chain uses TRBV5-1 with TRBJ2-7, with D possibly being TRBD2 (6 bases). CDR1 is SGHRS, CDR2 YFSETQ, per germline. CDR3 length equals 14 residues. CDR3 region: CASSLAAGSYEQYF. CDR3 nucleotides: TGTGCCAGCAGTTTGGCGGCGGGATCCTACGAGCAGTACTTC. The variable domain in full, completed from reference TRBV5-1 and TRBJ2-7, reads KAGVTQTPRYLIKTRGQQVTLSCSPISGHRSVSWYQQTPGQGLQFLFEYFSETQRNKGNFPGRFSGRQFSNSRSEMNVSTLELGDSALYLCASSLAAGSYEQYFGPGTRLTVT.

The chain combines TRBV20-1 with TRBJ2-7, with 11 bases aligning to TRBD1. The V gene end was trimmed by 5 bases and the J gene end by 3 bases; junction bases not matched to a gene: 6. This CDR3 comprises 14 residues. The germline CDR1 and CDR2 sequences are DFQATT and SNEGSKA (reference sequence). The CDR3 nucleotides are TGCAGTGCTCCCGGGACAGGGGGACTCTACGAGCAGTACTTC. This encodes CSAPGTGGLYEQYF.

This clonotype has at least ten counts. This rearrangement joins TRBV20-1 to TRBJ2-1; TRBD2 might be the D (5 bases). Trimming left V 0 bases short and J 10 bases short, with 10 bases between. The V gene's germline CDR1 is DFQATT and CDR2 SNEGSKA (reference sequence). This CDR3 comprises 12 residues. CDR3 protein: CSARERAPEQFF. CDR3 nucleotide sequence: TGCAGTGCTAGAGAGAGGGCGCCCGAGCAGTTCTTC.

This clonotype was picked up a small number of times. The junction shows a germline mismatch at one end, possibly a read error. The chain carries TRBV9 and TRBJ2-3; the match to TRBD2 covers 7 bases. This CDR3 region has 15 residues. CDR1 and CDR2 (germline): SGDLS, YYNGEE. The CDR3 spells CASSVAPAGEDPQYF. CDR3 DNA sequence: TGTGCCAGCAGCGTAGCTCCGGCGGGGGAAGATCCGCAGTATTTT.

This clonotype was detected many times. This chain uses TRBV7-9 with TRBJ2-3; TRBD2 aligns across 8 bases. With V trimmed by 9 bases and J by 3 bases, 11 bases remained unmatched. CDR1 and CDR2 from the germline V gene are SEHNR and FQNEAQ (reference sequence). The CDR3 runs to 15 residues. CDR3 nucleotides: TGTGCCAGTAGAGAGCGGGAGTGGTCGACAGATACGCAGTATTTT. This gives the protein CASREREWSTDTQYF.

This chain connects TRBV4-3 to TRBJ2-3; the D is unclear. Germline-derived CDR1 and CDR2 are LGHNA and YSLEER. The V and J ends lost 0 bases and 2 bases respectively, with 12 bases between them. The CDR3 runs 16 residues. The CDR3 DNA sequence: TGCGCCAGCAGCCAAGAACCAGGTTCCTACACAGATACGCAGTATTTT. Encoded protein: CASSQEPGSYTDTQYF.

This clonotype was observed many times. This chain links TRBV20-1 with TRBJ2-3; 12 bases map to TRBD2. V lost 4 bases, J lost 3 bases, and 8 bases stayed unmatched. The CDR3 sequence is 16 residues long. CDR1 and CDR2 from the germline V gene are DFQATT and SNEGSKA (reference sequence). The CDR3 loop is CSAKLAGGGVTDTQYF. For the CDR3, the DNA is TGCAGTGCTAAGCTAGCGGGAGGGGGGGTGACAGATACGCAGTATTTT.

This sequence joins TRBV18 and TRBJ2-2, with 12 bases that match TRBD2. There are 17 residues in the CDR3. After removal of 3 bases from V and 1 base from J, the junction contained 3 bases not matched to a gene. Germline CDR1 KGHSH, CDR2 LQKENI. CDR3 DNA sequence: TGTGCCAGCTCACCGACTAGCGGGAGAGGGAACACCGGGGAGCTGTTTTTT. Protein product: CASSPTSGRGNTGELFF.

This clonotype occurred many times. The genes are TRBV20-1 and TRBJ2-5; TRBD1 is a possible D gene (6 bases). CDR1 is DFQATT and CDR2 is SNEGSKA in the germline V gene (reference sequence). This CDR3 is built from 16 residues. V was pared by 0 bases and J by 8 bases, with 22 bases between. The CDR3 reads CSARDQGRAPVRTQYF. DNA of the CDR3: TGCAGTGCTAGAGATCAGGGGCGGGCCCCGGTCCGAACCCAGTACTTC.

In this sample, this clonotype turned up a few times. The V call is TRBV7-9, the J call TRBJ2-7; 9 positions match TRBD2. V shed 2 bases, J shed 5 bases, and the junction held 7 bases outside the gene matches. CDR1 SEHNR and CDR2 FQNEAQ come from the germline V gene (reference sequence). CDR3 length: 15 residues. The CDR3 nucleotides read TGTGCCAGCAGCTTATGGCCTAGCGGGACTAACGAGCAGTACTTC. Amino acids: CASSLWPSGTNEQYF.

This clonotype was counted ten times or more. V and J are TRBV6-6 and TRBJ2-1; the D is unclear. The V end was cut by 0 bases, the J end by 2 bases, with 14 bases between. Germline lookup yields CDR1 MNHNY and CDR2 SVGAGI (reference sequence). The CDR3 has 17 residues. CDR3 amino acids: CASSYSRRGPTYNEQFF. The CDR3, as DNA: TGTGCCAGCAGTTACTCTCGTCGAGGACCTACCTACAATGAGCAGTTCTTC.

This clonotype came up many times. The chain links TRBV28 to TRBJ2-2; 9 bases match TRBD1. Germline assignment: CDR1 MDHEN and CDR2 SYDVKM. V lost 4 bases and J lost 1; bases outside the gene matches: 7. The CDR3 runs to 17 residues. CDR3 bases: TGTGCCAGCAGTTCCCCCGGGACAGGGTTGAACACCGGGGAGCTGTTTTTT. This gives the protein CASSSPGTGLNTGELFF. The whole variable domain, filled in from reference TRBV28 and TRBJ2-2, reads DVKVTQSSRYLVKRTGEKVFLECVQDMDHENMFWYRQDPGLGLRLIYFSYDVKMKEKGDIPEGYSVSREKKERFSLILESASTNQTSMYLCASSSPGTGLNTGELFFGEGSRLTVL.

This clonotype was seen only a few times. A much larger clone lies one base from this, so it may be a read error. The V call is TRBV13, the J call TRBJ2-1; 10 nucleotides match TRBD1. TRBJ2-7 matches the DNA end more closely, so the J call is doubtful. The CDR3 length is 15 residues. CDR1 is PRHDT, CDR2 FYEKMQ, per germline (reference sequence). The CDR3 nucleotides read TGTGCCAGCACCATCCAGGGACAGGGGTTCAATGAGCAGTACTTC. Residues: CASTIQGQGFNEQYF.

With respect to this clonotype: A clone one base away is much larger, so this may be a read error. The chain carries TRBV12-3 or TRBV12-4 and TRBJ2-6, with D perhaps assigned TRBD1 or TRBD2 (5 bases each). The CDR3 sequence is 15 residues long. The CDR3 is CASSLRGAGANVLAF. The CDR3 DNA sequence: TGTGCCAGCAGTTTACGGGGTGCTGGGGCCAACGTCCTGGCTTTC.

This clonotype was seen repeatedly, ten times or more. V usage is TRBV20-1 and J usage is TRBJ2-7; 7 bases agree with TRBD1. V dropped 0 bases and J dropped 3; count of bases not matched to a gene: 5. The CDR3 sequence is 14 residues long. CDR1 and CDR2 from the germline V gene are DFQATT and SNEGSKA (reference sequence). The CDR3 nucleotides are TGCAGTGCTAGAGATCTCGGGACAGACTACGAGCAGTACTTC. It yields the protein CSARDLGTDYEQYF.

This chain connects TRBV28 to TRBJ2-6; D is unclear. The V gene lost 1 base and the J gene lost 13 bases, with 5 bases spanning the gap. The CDR3 runs to 11 residues. The V gene's germline CDR1 is MDHEN and CDR2 SYDVKM. The CDR3, as DNA: TGTGCCAGCAGTTTATTGGGGGTCCTGACTTTC. It specifies CASSLLGVLTF. Variable domain in full (rest from reference TRBV28 and TRBJ2-6): DVKVTQSSRYLVKRTGEKVFLECVQDMDHENMFWYRQDPGLGLRLIYFSYDVKMKEKGDIPEGYSVSREKKERFSLILESASTNQTSMYLCASSLLGVLTFGAGSRLTVL.